The entry that follows covers one T cell receptor (beta chain) sequence. Its antigen remains unknown. Synthesis of TCR cDNA relied on 5'RACE template switching, which attached a universal primer site and UMIs. TCRdb independently ran MiXCR on the 5' RACE reads; one entry per CDR3 protein. The data show about 360,000 distinct CDR3 sequences, over 5% seen once. This sample stems from a study of T cells after yellow fever vaccination. From germline, CDR1 is SGHKS and CDR2 YYEKEE (reference sequence). The J segment lost 6 bases and the V segment lost 4 bases, leaving 5 bases of the junction unmatched. The CDR3 length is 14 residues. Study-wide findings and caveats: Clones from primary vaccination mostly reappeared after the booster (roughly 95% CD4, around 90% CD8).

The TCR sequence derives from a man aged 25-40 years who received the YFV17D yellow fever vaccine. The material sequenced was PBMCs, taken 5 days after the yellow fever booster vaccination. The genes are TRBV5-5 and TRBJ1-5; 9 nucleotides line up with TRBD1. This CDR3 is CASSKQGAGQPQHF. In DNA form, the CDR3 reads TGTGCCAGCAGCAAACAGGGGGCAGGTCAGCCCCAGCATTTT.